This TCR beta chain emerged from a study of T-cell reconstitution after alpha-beta-depleted transplantation in children. Study results and caveats: Reports say that about two months after transplant, the alpha-beta T cells came out of several hundred graft clones that had expanded. Some patients owed their high day-60 TCRbeta diversity to surviving recipient T cells and thymic progenitors. By one year post-transplant, T-cell counts and diversity largely arose from T cells that were newly produced.

Preparation of the TCRbeta library used unique molecular identifiers. TCRdb re-derived calls from the PCR reads in MiXCR, one entry per CDR3 protein. Of fewer than 350,000 distinct CDR3 sequences in the sample, less than 9.5% were seen once. This clonotype has at least ten counts. Its antigen is unidentified. Trimming shortened V by 0 bases and J by 6 bases, and 11 bases separated the two germline ends. This CDR3 comprises 14 residues. Germline lookup yields CDR1 LGHNA and CDR2 YSLEER. Sequenced material: peripheral blood, taken 360 days after TCRalphabeta/CD19-depleted stem cell transplant. The V gene is TRBV4-3, the J gene TRBJ1-1; D is ambiguous. The source of this sequence is a female patient aged 2 to 10 who had a stem cell transplant for Fanconi anemia, so the T cells may come from the graft donor. The chain's CDR3 is CASSQDRYSPEAFF. The CDR3 nucleotides read TGCGCCAGCAGCCAAGACAGGTATTCTCCTGAAGCTTTCTTT.